This entry lists 26 T cell receptor beta chains sequenced from one sample in a study of cytomegalovirus exposure and HLA in healthy donors. The PCR had 60 Vbeta and 13 Jbeta primers. Assay: immunoSEQ multiplex PCR; the TCRdb copy retains only in-frame clones and omits some. The sample lists more than 95,000 clones, around 80% occurring once. The sequencing sample was made of PBMCs. Receptor source: a woman aged 30 to 39 in good health and CMV-seronegative.

V is TRBV7-2 and J is TRBJ2-5; 7 bases line up with TRBD2. V was clipped by 4 bases and J by 4 bases; unmatched bases: 9. Germline-derived CDR1 and CDR2 are SGHTA and FQGNSA. CDR3 size: 15 residues. The CDR3: CASSSAGLRRETQYF. The CDR3 DNA sequence: TGTGCCAGCAGCTCGGCGGGACTAAGAAGAGAGACCCAGTACTTC.

V and J are TRBV6-5 and TRBJ1-2; the match to TRBD1 covers 7 bases. J lost 3 bases, V lost 6 bases, and 10 bases had no gene match. There are 15 residues in the CDR3. CDR1 and CDR2 (germline): MNHEY, SVGAGI. This CDR3 reads CASRSEEQGHYGYTF. For the CDR3, the DNA is TGTGCCAGCAGATCCGAGGAACAGGGGCACTATGGCTACACCTTC.

This clone was observed a few times. The rearrangement joins TRBV30 to TRBJ1-2; possible D gene TRBD1, 6 bases. Trimming cost V 8 bases and J 5 bases, with 12 bases left between them. CDR1 and CDR2 from the germline V gene are GTSNPN and SVGIG (reference sequence). This CDR3 has 11 residues. The DNA for the CDR3 is TGTGCCGGCAGGGGTGTTTATGGCTACACCTTC. This codes for CAGRGVYGYTF.

This clone has a single count. The CDR3 nucleotides read TGTGCCAGCAGTTACTCGCCAGGCCAAATTGAAGCTTTCTTT. Its translation: CASSYSPGQIEAFF. J is TRBJ1-1 and V is TRBV6-5; D not certain. The CDR3 has 14 amino acids. Germline CDR1 and CDR2: MNHEY and SVGAGI. Trimming cost V 0 bases and J 7 bases, with 12 bases left between them.

This rearrangement joins TRBV9 to TRBJ1-2; the D is unclear. V shed 0 bases and J shed 6 bases, with 9 bases lying between them. Germline-derived CDR1 and CDR2 are SGDLS and YYNGEE. This CDR3 is 13 amino acids long. The CDR3 coding sequence is TGTGCCAGCAGCGTAGCAGGTGGTAATGGCTACACCTTC. Translating gives CASSVAGGNGYTF.

CDR3 region: CASSLGVANEKLFF. The DNA for the CDR3 is TGTGCCAGCAGTCTAGGGGTAGCTAATGAAAAACTGTTTTTT. The chain has TRBV7-9 and TRBJ1-4; D perhaps matches TRBD1 (5 bases). Trimming pared 6 bases from V and 3 bases from J, leaving 11 bases between. The germline V gene encodes CDR1 SEHNR and CDR2 FQNEAQ (reference sequence). The CDR3 is 14 residues long.

This clone was seen a few times. The chain couples TRBV5-1 to TRBJ2-6; D possibly corresponds to TRBD2 (7 bases). This CDR3 region has 17 residues. Germline V lookup: CDR1 SGHRS, CDR2 YFSETQ. V gave up 4 bases and J gave up 4 bases, with 18 bases separating them. The CDR3 sequence is CASSNNPGGTGANVLTF. The DNA for the CDR3 is TGCGCCAGCAGCAATAACCCGGGGGGCACCGGGGCCAACGTCCTGACTTTC.

This chain connects TRBV7-8 to TRBJ2-7, with D possibly matching TRBD2 (6 bases). The germline gives CDR1 SGHVS, CDR2 FQNEAQ. Trimming left V 4 bases short and J 0 bases short, with 16 bases between. The CDR3 runs to 16 residues. The CDR3 protein is CASSSPNSGSSYEQYF. For the CDR3, the DNA is TGTGCCAGCAGCTCCCCAAACTCCGGGAGCTCCTACGAGCAGTACTTC.

This clone was seen a single time. CDR3 nucleotides: TGTGCCAGCAGCCTAGCGACAGGGTCGAATACGCAGTATTTT. This translates into CASSLATGSNTQYF. This chain connects TRBV5-8 to TRBJ2-3, with TRBD1 as a possible D gene (7 bases). Trimming cost V 4 bases and J 7 bases, with 16 bases left between them. The CDR3 sequence is 14 residues long. CDR1 SGHTS and CDR2 YDEGEE come from the germline V gene.

The chain joins TRBV6-1 to TRBJ2-7, with D unresolved. Germline V gene data show CDR1 as MNHNS and CDR2 as SASEGT. V shed 3 bases and J shed 0 bases, with 6 bases lying between them. This CDR3 is built from 13 residues. The chain's CDR3 is CASSDGPSYEQYF. CDR3 bases: TGTGCCAGCAGTGACGGTCCCTCCTACGAGCAGTACTTC.

The V gene is TRBV7-9, the J gene TRBJ1-1; perhaps TRBD1 as D (5 bases). CDR3 size: 18 residues. V was cut by 1 base and J by 1 base, with 19 bases left in between. Germline CDR1 reads SEHNR; CDR2 reads FQNEAQ (reference sequence). The CDR3 region is CASSLVQEQGLGNTEAFF. CDR3 bases: TGTGCCAGCAGCTTAGTACAAGAGCAGGGTCTAGGGAACACTGAAGCTTTCTTT.

This sequence joins TRBV7-9 and TRBJ1-2, with 9 bases identical to TRBD1. This CDR3 region has 15 residues. The J segment lost 7 bases and the V segment lost 5 bases, leaving 11 bases of the junction unmatched. Germline CDR1 reads SEHNR; CDR2 reads FQNEAQ (reference sequence). Here the CDR3 reads CASSPRTGESSGYTF. CDR3 DNA sequence: TGTGCCAGCAGCCCCCGGACAGGGGAGAGTAGTGGCTACACCTTC.

J is TRBJ2-1 and V is TRBV5-1, with 7 positions matching TRBD2. The CDR3 runs 13 residues. With V trimmed by 6 bases and J by 4 bases, 4 bases remained unmatched. Per germline, CDR1 SGHRS and CDR2 YFSETQ. The CDR3, as DNA: TGCGCCAGCAAGGCGGGGGATTACAATGAGCAGTTCTTC. Translation gives CASKAGDYNEQFF.

As DNA, the CDR3 is TGTGCCAGCAGTGATCAGGTTGAGACCCAGTACTTC. It codes for CASSDQVETQYF. V gene TRBV6-1 combines with J gene TRBJ2-5, with D unresolved. This CDR3 comprises 12 residues. Trimming removed 3 bases from V and 5 bases from J, with 7 bases in between. Germline values: CDR1 MNHNS, CDR2 SASEGT.

The J gene is TRBJ2-5, the V gene TRBV27, with 7 bases lining up with TRBD1. The CDR3 runs 13 residues. The germline V gene encodes CDR1 MNHEY and CDR2 SMNVEV (reference sequence). V shed 6 bases and J 2 bases; nucleotides not matched to a gene: 3. In DNA form, the CDR3 reads TGTGCCAGCAGCCAGGACAGGCAAGAGACCCAGTACTTC. Residues: CASSQDRQETQYF.

V gene TRBV19 combines with J gene TRBJ1-2, with D possibly being TRBD1 (5 bases). V was cut by 7 bases and J by 8 bases, with 20 bases left in between. The CDR3 loop spans 14 amino acids. CDR1 is LNHDA, CDR2 SQIVND, per germline (reference sequence). The CDR3 DNA sequence: TGTGCCAGTACCGAGGGAGGGGACCCTTCGGGCTACACCTTC. Translating gives CASTEGGDPSGYTF.

The chain links TRBV11-2 to TRBJ2-3, with TRBD2 matching 8 bases. V was clipped by 4 bases and J by 1 base; unmatched bases: 4. Per germline, CDR1 SGHAT and CDR2 FQNNGV. The length of the CDR3 is 15 residues. CDR3 residues: CASSSREGGTDTQYF. CDR3 bases: TGTGCCAGCAGCTCCCGGGAGGGTGGCACAGATACGCAGTATTTT.

The chain joins TRBV28 to TRBJ2-4; the match to TRBD2 covers 8 bases. The V gene end was trimmed by 3 bases and the J gene end by 7 bases; junction bases not matched to a gene: 5. This CDR3 region has 14 residues. Germline CDR1 MDHEN, CDR2 SYDVKM. The CDR3 sequence is CASSLRTSRNIQYF. CDR3 coding DNA: TGTGCCAGCAGTTTGCGGACTAGCCGGAACATTCAGTACTTC.

The rearrangement links TRBV15 to TRBJ2-2, with TRBD2 as a possible D gene (6 bases). Per the germline V gene, CDR1 is LNHNV and CDR2 is YYDKDF (reference sequence). This CDR3 region has 16 residues. Trimming took off 5 bases at V and 10 bases at J, with 23 bases between the two ends. The chain's CDR3 is CATSLGSGRRAEELFF. The DNA for the CDR3 is TGTGCCACCAGCCTGGGATCTGGCAGGAGGGCGGAGGAGCTGTTTTTT. Full variable domain (outside the CDR3, taken from reference TRBV15 and TRBJ2-2): DAMVIQNPRYQVTQFGKPVTLSCSQTLNHNVMYWYQQKSSQAPKLLFHYYDKDFNNEADTPDNFQSRRPNTSFCFLDIRSPGLGDTAMYLCATSLGSGRRAEELFFGEGSRLTVL.

This clone was found once. The chain uses TRBV4-1 and TRBJ2-4; D might be TRBD2 (5 bases). The V end lost 1 base, the J end lost 1 base, and 8 bases lay between the germline ends. This CDR3 contains 15 residues. Germline CDR1 and CDR2: MGHRA and YSYEKL. The CDR3 region is CASSQAGGAKNIQYF. CDR3 DNA sequence: TGCGCCAGCAGCCAAGCTGGCGGGGCCAAAAACATTCAGTACTTC.

The table lists this clone with a count of one. The rearrangement links TRBV6-5 to TRBJ1-2, with 7 bases aligning to TRBD1. This CDR3 spans 14 amino acids. Germline values: CDR1 MNHEY, CDR2 SVGAGI. V dropped 2 bases and J dropped 2; count of bases not matched to a gene: 2. The CDR3 reads CASSYLTGNYGYTF. The CDR3 nucleotides read TGTGCCAGCAGTTACCTGACAGGGAACTATGGCTACACCTTC.

V usage is TRBV30 and J usage is TRBJ1-5; 9 bases align to TRBD1. J gave up 4 bases and V 3 bases, and 4 bases lay outside the gene matches. The CDR3 loop spans 14 amino acids. The germline V gene has CDR1 GTSNPN and CDR2 SVGIG (reference sequence). CDR3 DNA sequence: TGTGCCTGGAGAGGCGGACAGGGGAATCAGCCCCAGCATTTT. Translating it yields CAWRGGQGNQPQHF.

The genes are TRBV6-5 and TRBJ2-3; 10 positions agree with TRBD2. The CDR3 is 14 amino acids. Germline CDR1 and CDR2: MNHEY and SVGAGI. V dropped 6 bases and J dropped 5; count of bases not matched to a gene: 5. The CDR3 bases are TGTGCCAGCAGGCTAGCGGGAGCCGTAGATACGCAGTATTTT. This sequence encodes CASRLAGAVDTQYF.

V and J are TRBV7-6 and TRBJ1-1; 7 bases agree with TRBD1. CDR1 and CDR2 (germline): SGHVS, FNYEAQ. V lost 4 bases to trimming and J lost 8 bases; unmatched junction nucleotides: 10. The CDR3 sequence is 14 residues long. DNA for the CDR3: TGTGCCAGCAGCTCAGTCACGGGACAGAGCGAAGCTTTCTTT. Amino acid sequence: CASSSVTGQSEAFF. Variable domain in full (rest from reference TRBV7-6 and TRBJ1-1): GAGVSQSPRYKVTKRGQDVALRCDPISGHVSLYWYRQALGQGPEFLTYFNYEAQQDKSGLPNDRFSAERPEGSISTLTIQRTEQRDSAMYRCASSSVTGQSEAFFGQGTRLTVV.

The chain joins TRBV4-1 to TRBJ1-2; a weak D match, TRBD1 (6 bases). From germline, CDR1 is MGHRA and CDR2 YSYEKL. The CDR3 totals 16 residues. Trimming pared 1 base from V and 4 bases from J, leaving 16 bases between. The CDR3 sequence is CASSQGLSQGSYGYTF. In DNA form, the CDR3 reads TGCGCCAGCAGCCAAGGTCTTTCACAGGGCAGCTATGGCTACACCTTC.

This clone occurred a few times. This chain joins TRBV4-3 and TRBJ2-1; the match to TRBD1 covers 7 bases. Germline V gene lookup returns CDR1 LGHNA and CDR2 YSLEER. The CDR3 has 13 residues. Unmatched junction bases numbered 2, after V lost 1 base and J lost 8 bases. CDR3 sequence reads: CASSQAQGYEQFF. CDR3 nucleotide sequence: TGCGCCAGCAGCCAAGCACAGGGGTATGAGCAGTTCTTC.